Below are 15 T cell receptor beta chains sequenced from a single sample in a study of cytomegalovirus exposure and HLA in healthy donors. 60 Vbeta and 13 Jbeta primers were used in PCR. The table came from immunoSEQ multiplex PCR; TCRdb's copy has only in-frame clones and leaves some out. Here the sample spans 190,000 or so clones, roughly four fifths being singletons. The sample consisted of PBMCs. The receptors were sampled from a woman aged 45-65 years in good health and CMV-seropositive.

The J gene is TRBJ2-5, the V gene TRBV5-1, with 11 bases fitting TRBD2. CDR1 SGHRS and CDR2 YFSETQ come from the germline V gene. The CDR3 is 16 amino acids. The junction had 9 bases not matched to a gene; V was cut back by 3 bases and J by 5 bases. In DNA form, the CDR3 reads TGCGCCAGCAGCTCCTCCGTGGGACTAGCGGAGGAGACCCAGTACTTC. Its protein product is CASSSSVGLAEETQYF.

V gene TRBV14 combines with J gene TRBJ2-3, with D possibly being TRBD2 (7 bases). Germline CDR1 reads SGHDN; CDR2 reads FVKESK. V was shortened by 4 bases and J by 7 bases, with 15 bases between the two germline ends. The CDR3 length is 14 residues. CDR3 amino acids: CASSRLGGLNTQYF. CDR3 in DNA: TGTGCCAGCAGCCGACTGGGGGGGCTAAATACGCAGTATTTT.

The V call is TRBV10-1, the J call TRBJ2-1, with D maybe TRBD2 (6 bases). V shed 9 bases and J shed 4 bases, with 13 bases lying between them. Looked up from germline, CDR1 is WNHNN and CDR2 is SYGVQD (reference sequence). The CDR3 length is 13 residues. DNA for the CDR3: TGCGCCAGGATGACCGGGACTTACAATGAGCAGTTCTTC. Its translation is CARMTGTYNEQFF.

V is TRBV7-2 and J is TRBJ2-2; TRBD2 aligns across 8 bases. This CDR3 has 17 residues. V was pared by 5 bases and J by 6 bases, with 14 bases of the junction left unmatched. CDR1 is SGHTA and CDR2 is FQGNSA in the germline V gene. The chain's CDR3 is CASSPRDYGGAPGELFF. DNA of the CDR3: TGTGCCAGCAGCCCTCGAGATTACGGGGGGGCCCCCGGGGAGCTGTTTTTT.

V is TRBV5-6 and J is TRBJ2-7; TRBD2 might be the D (6 bases). The CDR3 totals 16 residues. CDR1 and CDR2 (germline): SGHDT, YYEEEE. The germline V and J ends were trimmed by 0 bases and 4 bases, with 17 bases remaining between them. CDR3 nucleotide sequence: TGTGCCAGCAGCTTGGGTAGGAGTGGGGGGAGGTACGAGCAGTACTTC. Translation: CASSLGRSGGRYEQYF.

The chain combines TRBV6-5 with TRBJ2-1, with 7 bases fitting TRBD1. The V segment lost 5 bases and the J segment 4 bases; nucleotides outside the gene matches: 8. Germline lookup yields CDR1 MNHEY and CDR2 SVGAGI. This CDR3 is 15 amino acids long. CDR3: CASSRQGLGYNEQFF. The CDR3 DNA reads as TGTGCCAGCAGTAGACAGGGATTGGGTTACAATGAGCAGTTCTTC.

CDR3 loop: CASSWFREGDGYTF. The CDR3 coding sequence is TGTGCCAGCAGCTGGTTCAGGGAGGGGGATGGCTACACCTTC. This chain uses TRBV7-2 with TRBJ1-2; D may be TRBD1 (6 bases). V lost 4 bases and J lost 6, with 15 bases in between. Germline assignment: CDR1 SGHTA and CDR2 FQGNSA. This CDR3 is 14 amino acids long.

The chain employs TRBV6-4 and TRBJ2-7; 14 bases are shared with TRBD2. The CDR3 totals 18 residues. After removal of 8 bases from V and 2 bases from J, the junction contained 14 bases not matched to a gene. Germline CDR1 reads MRHNA; CDR2 reads SNTAGT. This CDR3 reads CASGPGLAGVRSTYEQYF. The CDR3 coding sequence is TGTGCCAGCGGGCCGGGACTAGCGGGAGTCCGTAGCACCTACGAGCAGTACTTC.

The V call is TRBV14, the J call TRBJ1-4; 8 bases agree with TRBD1. CDR3 length: 14 amino acids. The V gene's germline CDR1 is SGHDN and CDR2 FVKESK. V shed 0 bases and J 6 bases; nucleotides not matched to a gene: 0. This CDR3 reads CASSQEGQDEKLFF. CDR3 bases: TGTGCCAGCAGCCAAGAGGGACAGGATGAAAAACTGTTTTTT. The full variable domain, completed using reference TRBV14 and TRBJ1-4, is EAGVTQFPSHSVIEKGQTVTLRCDPISGHDNLYWYRRVMGKEIKFLLHFVKESKQDESGMPNNRFLAERTGGTYSTLKVQPAELEDSGVYFCASSQEGQDEKLFFGSGTQLSVL.

V gene TRBV15 combines with J gene TRBJ2-7; TRBD2 aligns across 13 bases. V dropped 5 bases and J dropped 4; count of bases not matched to a gene: 5. Germline V gene data show CDR1 as LNHNV and CDR2 as YYDKDF (reference sequence). The CDR3 extends over 15 amino acids. CDR3 amino acids: CATSDGLAGAYEQYF. CDR3 bases: TGTGCCACCAGCGACGGACTAGCGGGGGCGTACGAGCAGTACTTC.

This chain connects TRBV7-2 to TRBJ1-1; weak D call: TRBD1 (5 bases). The CDR3 totals 11 residues. Germline CDR1 SGHTA, CDR2 FQGNSA. V gave up 10 bases and J gave up 8 bases, with 14 bases separating them. DNA of the CDR3: TGTGCCATCGGGAGAGAGGGGGAAGCTTTCTTT. This codes for CAIGREGEAFF.

The rearrangement joins TRBV6-6 to TRBJ2-2; 14 bases fit TRBD2. With V trimmed by 6 bases and J by 7 bases, 1 base remained unmatched. This CDR3 contains 14 residues. The germline V gene has CDR1 MNHNY and CDR2 SVGAGI (reference sequence). For the CDR3, the DNA is TGTGCCAGCAGGACTAGCGGGAGGGTCGGGGAGCTGTTTTTT. It is translated as CASRTSGRVGELFF.

The chain uses TRBV19 and TRBJ2-1, with 8 bases that match TRBD2. V dropped 6 bases and J dropped 4; count of bases not matched to a gene: 8. This CDR3 has 15 residues. Germline assignment: CDR1 LNHDA and CDR2 SQIVND (reference sequence). CDR3 DNA: TGTGCCAGTAGGAAAGATAGCGGGGCGTACAATGAGCAGTTCTTC. Translating it yields CASRKDSGAYNEQFF.

This clone was picked up one time. The chain couples TRBV6-5 to TRBJ1-1, with 9 bases that match TRBD1. Per germline, CDR1 MNHEY and CDR2 SVGAGI. The CDR3 is made up of 12 amino acids. J was trimmed by 4 bases and V by 6 bases; bases with no gene match: 0. CDR3 DNA sequence: TGTGCCAGCAGACAGGGGGCCACTGAAGCTTTCTTT. Its translation is CASRQGATEAFF.

The chain employs TRBV6-5 and TRBJ1-4; the D gene is possibly TRBD1 (5 bases). The CDR3 contains 14 residues. Per the germline V gene, CDR1 is MNHEY and CDR2 is SVGAGI. V was pared by 4 bases and J by 4 bases, with 10 bases between. In DNA, the CDR3 is TGTGCCAGCAGTTGGCGGGGCCTTAATGAAAAACTGTTTTTT. Translating gives CASSWRGLNEKLFF.